A selection of T cell receptor beta chains follows, all from one sample in a study of shared clonotypes between healthy human individuals. The repertoire was sequenced with immunoSEQ multiplex PCR; TCRdb's copy has only in-frame clones and lacks some. The sample has about 820,000 clones; roughly 92% are singletons. The specimen sequenced was naive CD8+ T cells sorted from blood. All receptors come from a man younger than 40 in good health. Both conserved end residues are part of each CDR3. D genes are given only for firm matches. Size is omitted from some rows. Given values are once, few, many or a class for expanded clones.

v_call	j_call	d_call	clone_size	cdr3_nt	cdr3_aa
TRBV9	TRBJ2-3	TRBD2	.	TGTGCCAGCAGCGTAGGCGGGAGTAGGACAGATACGCAGTATTTT	CASSVGGSRTDTQYF
TRBV9	TRBJ2-7	TRBD1	.	TGTGCCAGCAGCGTCACCGGGACAGGGCTCGAGCAGTACTTC	CASSVTGTGLEQYF
TRBV28	TRBJ2-7	TRBD2	.	TGTGCCAGCAGAATTACACTAGCGCCAACCTACGAGCAGTACTTC	CASRITLAPTYEQYF
TRBV6-5	TRBJ1-4	.	.	TGTGCCACCCGATCCGGGGAAAAACTGTTTTTT	CATRSGEKLFF
TRBV28	TRBJ2-2	TRBD1	once	TGTGCCAGCAAGGATATGGGGACAGAGGTAACCGGGGAGCTGTTTTTT	CASKDMGTEVTGELFF
TRBV19	TRBJ2-3	TRBD2	.	TGTGCCAGTAGTTCGGCGGGAGGGTCTGCCGCAGATACGCAGTATTTT	CASSSAGGSAADTQYF
TRBV4-2	TRBJ2-1	TRBD2	once	TGTGCCAGCAGCCAAGACCTAGCGGGTTTCACGTCCTACAATGAGCAGTTCTTC	CASSQDLAGFTSYNEQFF
TRBV6-5	TRBJ2-7	.	.	TGTGCCAGCAGTTACTCTATGAGAATCCCACCCTACGAGCAGTACTTC	CASSYSMRIPPYEQYF
TRBV5-5	TRBJ2-3	.	.	TGTGCCAGCAGCTTAGGAATGCAGGTTCAAGATACGCAGTATTTT	CASSLGMQVQDTQYF
TRBV11-2	TRBJ1-3	.	.	TGTGCCAGCAGCTTATTTCCTGGACAACTAAGCTCTGGAAACACCATATATTTT	CASSLFPGQLSSGNTIYF
TRBV29-1	TRBJ2-3	.	.	TGCAGCGCGAGGGGACTGGGGCCGCAGGAGGGGACGCAGTATTTT	CSARGLGPQEGTQYF
TRBV2	TRBJ2-1	.	.	TGTGCCAGCAGTGACCAGGGGCTGGGTGAGCAGTTCTTC	CASSDQGLGEQFF
TRBV19	TRBJ1-1	.	.	TGTGCCAGCAAGACGCAGGGGTCGTCGAACACTGAAGCTTTCTTT	CASKTQGSSNTEAFF
TRBV2	TRBJ2-1	TRBD1	.	TGTGCCAGCAGTGGAGGGGGCGGGTACAATGAGCAGTTCTTC	CASSGGGGYNEQFF
TRBV28	TRBJ1-5	.	few	TGTGCCAGCAGTTCGGAGGAGGCAGGCAATCAGCCCCAGCATTTT	CASSSEEAGNQPQHF
TRBV7-9	TRBJ2-1	TRBD2	.	TGTGCCAGCAGCGGCGGGACTAGCGGGATAAACTACAATGAGCAGTTCTTC	CASSGGTSGINYNEQFF
TRBV11-2	TRBJ2-5	TRBD2	.	TGTGCCAGCAGCTTAGATCTCGCGGGGGAATGGGAGACCCAGTACTTC	CASSLDLAGEWETQYF